These T cell receptor beta chains were read from a single sample in a study of shared clonotypes between healthy human individuals. This table comes from immunoSEQ multiplex PCR, and its TCRdb copy is limited to in-frame clones, with some not included. The sample lists about 2.3 million clones; roughly 92% were seen once. The sample comprised naive CD4+ T cells from PBMCs. These receptor sequences come from a man in his late teens or twenties in good health. Some clones in this sample may be carry-over from other donors' samples. Each CDR3 is given with its conserved first and last residue. The order of the fields is J gene, D gene, V gene, clone size, CDR3 protein, CDR3 DNA. D genes are given only for firm matches. Some rows have no size entry. The others give once, few or many, or a class for an expanded clone.

>TRBJ2-3|TRBD1|TRBV18|NA
CASSPMTGGSADTQYF
TGTGCCAGCTCACCGATGACAGGGGGCTCTGCAGATACGCAGTATTTT
>TRBJ1-2|TRBD1|TRBV7-2|NA
CASSPRGLQGLYGYTF
TGTGCCAGCAGCCCGAGGGGGCTACAGGGCCTCTATGGCTACACCTTC
>TRBJ1-1|NA|TRBV11-2|few
CASSLAGTVHTEAFF
TGTGCCAGCAGCTTAGCCGGGACGGTACACACTGAAGCTTTCTTT
>TRBJ2-1|TRBD2|TRBV11-2|NA
CASSPRTSGLYNEQFF
TGTGCCAGCAGCCCCAGGACTAGCGGGCTATACAATGAGCAGTTCTTC
>TRBJ2-2|TRBD1|TRBV5-1|NA
CASSARQGGNTGELFF
TGCGCCAGCAGCGCTCGACAGGGCGGGAACACCGGGGAGCTGTTTTTT
>TRBJ2-3|TRBD2|TRBV6-1|NA
CASSPTSEGTDTQYF
TGTGCCAGCAGTCCCACTAGCGAGGGGACAGATACGCAGTATTTT
>TRBJ2-4|NA|TRBV18|NA
CASSPPPGAKNIQYF
TGTGCCAGCTCACCACCGCCAGGGGCCAAAAACATTCAGTACTTC
>TRBJ1-4|NA|TRBV2|NA
CASNVLANEKLFF
TGTGCCAGCAATGTTTTGGCTAATGAAAAACTGTTTTTT
>TRBJ2-7|TRBD1|TRBV27|NA
CASSLSPLVGQGFHEQYF
TGTGCCAGCAGTTTATCGCCCCTGGTGGGACAGGGGTTCCACGAGCAGTACTTC
>TRBJ2-2|TRBD2|TRBV7-3|NA
CASSLAGTMNTGELFF
TGTGCCAGCAGCCTAGCCGGGACTATGAACACCGGGGAGCTGTTTTTT
>TRBJ2-1|NA|TRBV20-1|NA
CSASVYNEQFF
TGCAGTGCTTCAGTGTACAATGAGCAGTTCTTC
>TRBJ2-1|NA|TRBV5-1|NA
CASSLAGNEQFF
TGCGCCAGCAGCTTGGCCGGGAATGAGCAGTTCTTC
>TRBJ1-1|NA|TRBV5-1|NA
CASSLSPENTEAFF
TGCGCCAGCAGCTTGTCCCCAGAAAACACTGAAGCTTTCTTT
>TRBJ2-5|NA|TRBV15|once
CATNRGGMETQYF
TGTGCCACCAACCGAGGGGGGATGGAGACCCAGTACTTC
>TRBJ2-2|TRBD1|TRBV5-1|NA
CASSFQLTTGTAGELFF
TGCGCCAGCAGCTTCCAACTCACGACAGGGACCGCCGGGGAGCTGTTTTTT
>TRBJ2-7|NA|TRBV6-5|NA
CASSRTGSYEQYF
TGTGCCAGCAGCAGGACGGGGTCCTACGAGCAGTACTTC
>TRBJ2-1|NA|TRBV5-1|NA
CASSPALPRDEQFF
TGCGCCAGCAGCCCCGCCCTACCTCGGGATGAGCAGTTCTTC
>TRBJ2-7|TRBD1|TRBV10-3|once
CATSPGQGETYEQYF
TGTGCCACCTCCCCCGGACAGGGTGAAACCTACGAGCAGTACTTC
>TRBJ2-1|NA|TRBV7-3|NA
CASSLLGGLYNEQFF
TGTGCCAGCAGCCTCCTAGGGGGTCTATACAATGAGCAGTTCTTC
>TRBJ1-5|NA|TRBV27|NA
CASSPGYGRGEAQHF
TGTGCCAGCAGCCCAGGTTACGGACGGGGGGAGGCCCAGCATTTT
>TRBJ1-2|NA|TRBV9|once
CASSVAEGPMQGYTF
TGTGCCAGCAGCGTAGCCGAGGGCCCAATGCAGGGCTACACCTTC
>TRBJ2-2|TRBD1|TRBV25-1|once
CASSKGTGDLGELFF
TGTGCCAGCAGTAAAGGGACAGGGGATCTGGGGGAGCTGTTTTTT
>TRBJ2-7|NA|TRBV7-9|NA
CASSGSVLGPLYEQYF
TGTGCCAGCAGCGGGTCGGTTTTGGGCCCCCTTTACGAGCAGTACTTC
>TRBJ1-1|NA|TRBV5-8|once
CASSATRGNTEAFF
TGTGCCAGCAGCGCCACTCGGGGGAACACTGAAGCTTTCTTT
>TRBJ1-3|NA|TRBV6-6|once
CASSFEGNTIYF
TGTGCCAGCAGTTTCGAGGGAAACACCATATATTTT
>TRBJ2-2|TRBD2|TRBV7-3|NA
CASSLTSGSYTGELFF
TGTGCCAGCAGCTTAACTAGCGGGAGTTACACCGGGGAGCTGTTTTTT
>TRBJ2-6|NA|TRBV5-4|NA
CASSLGGSGANVLTF
TGTGCCAGCAGCTTGGGGGGATCCGGGGCCAACGTCCTGACTTTC
>TRBJ2-7|NA|TRBV28|NA
CASSQRAGSYEQYF
TGTGCCAGCAGTCAAAGAGCGGGTTCCTACGAGCAGTACTTC
>TRBJ2-2|TRBD2|TRBV5-1|NA
CASSREGHSNTGELFF
TGCGCCAGCAGTAGGGAGGGTCATTCGAACACCGGGGAGCTGTTTTTT
>TRBJ1-5|NA|TRBV28|NA
CASMVNTKRPQHF
TGTGCCAGCATGGTCAATACTAAACGACCCCAGCATTTT
>TRBJ2-1|NA|TRBV9|NA
CASSVRGSSYNEQFF
TGTGCCAGCAGCGTACGGGGAAGCTCCTACAATGAGCAGTTCTTC
>TRBJ2-2|NA|TRBV11-2|NA
CASSEEIPALTGELFF
TGTGCCAGCAGCGAAGAGATACCAGCACTCACCGGGGAGCTGTTTTTT
>TRBJ1-1|NA|TRBV6-5|few
CATLKPGASEAFF
TGTGCCACCCTAAAACCCGGGGCAAGTGAAGCTTTCTTT
>TRBJ2-6|NA|TRBV2|few
CASSGSSGANVLTF
TGTGCCAGCAGTGGGAGCTCTGGGGCCAACGTCCTGACTTTC
>TRBJ2-3|NA|TRBV7-9|NA
CASSFSGRTDTQYF
TGTGCCAGCAGCTTTTCGGGGCGCACAGATACGCAGTATTTT
>TRBJ1-4|NA|TRBV19|NA
CASSIRKRMANEKLFF
TGTGCCAGTAGCATCCGGAAACGGATGGCTAATGAAAAACTGTTTTTT
>TRBJ1-5|NA|TRBV19|once
CASTHARGNQPQHF
TGTGCCAGTACCCACGCCAGAGGCAATCAGCCCCAGCATTTT
>TRBJ2-1|TRBD2|TRBV2|NA
CASRGLAGAAYNEQFF
TGTGCCAGCAGGGGACTAGCGGGAGCCGCCTACAATGAGCAGTTCTTC